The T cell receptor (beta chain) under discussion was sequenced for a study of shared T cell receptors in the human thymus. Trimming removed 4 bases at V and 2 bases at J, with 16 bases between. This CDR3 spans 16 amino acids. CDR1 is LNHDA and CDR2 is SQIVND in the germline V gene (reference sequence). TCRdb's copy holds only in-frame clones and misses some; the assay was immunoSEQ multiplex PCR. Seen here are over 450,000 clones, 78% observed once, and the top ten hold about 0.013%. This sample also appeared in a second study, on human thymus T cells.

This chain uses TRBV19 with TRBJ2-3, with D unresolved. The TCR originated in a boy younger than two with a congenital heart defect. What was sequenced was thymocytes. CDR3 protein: CASSRGPLLPTDTQYF. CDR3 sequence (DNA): TGTGCCAGTAGTAGAGGTCCGCTACTCCCCACAGATACGCAGTATTTT. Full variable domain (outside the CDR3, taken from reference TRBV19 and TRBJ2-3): DGGITQSPKYLFRKEGQNVTLSCEQNLNHDAMYWYRQDPGQGLRLIYYSQIVNDFQKGDIAEGYSVSREKKESFPLTVTSAQKNPTAFYLCASSRGPLLPTDTQYFGPGTRLTVL.